This T cell receptor beta chain was captured by sequencing in a study of regulatory T cells (dated by TCRdb to the late 2010s). General notes on the study: The study compared T-cell receptor beta repertoires of sorted regulatory, conventional CD4+ and CD8+ T cells between CD3G-deficient patients and healthy controls. What the study reported, not specific to this receptor: Repertoires from patients had restricted unique TRB V-J pairs and skewed V and J gene usage, with the strongest effect in regulatory T cells. Conventional CD4+ T cells from CD3G-deficient patients were enriched for hydrophobic residues at CDR3 positions 6 and 7, suggesting more self-reactive specificities.

Including cysteine and phenylalanine, the CDR3 has 13 amino acids. Here the CDR3 DNA is all that survives: 39 bases in frame from base 1. V loses 1 base of germline sequence and J loses 5 bases, and the interval between the two ends is 6 bases. CDR1 and CDR2 (SGHVS, FQNEAQ) derive from the germline V gene. All CD3G-deficient patients had evidence of autoimmunity, which was more severe in two of the patients. At the time of testing, the patients were between 2 and 39 years old, and their CD4+ and CD8+ T cells had reduced naive proportions and increased memory proportions. CD4+ cells were FACS-sorted into CD25-high CD127-low regulatory T cells and CD25-low CD127-high conventional CD4+ T cells. Six or seven individuals with CD3G deficiency were included in the patient group. Patient samples and clinical data were obtained from an international physician network spanning the United States, Europe and Asia. Peripheral blood mononuclear cells were isolated by Ficoll density separation.

This clone showed up just a few times. Its antigen has not been determined. Base-call qualities are not available, and no considerably larger clone is one nucleotide away. For the multiplex PCR, 52 forward TRBV primers and 13 reverse TRBJ primers were used, and amplification bias was corrected with both assay-based and computational methods. Within the immunoSEQ assay, multiplex PCR amplified rearranged TRB loci from genomic DNA. Sequencing of the TRB amplicons was done on an Illumina HiSeq platform. From the authors' description of their analysis: Raw sequences were error-filtered and aligned to reference gene sequences by custom algorithms and were subsequently analyzed with the immunoSEQ online tools. The frequencies of productive and nonproductive TRB rearrangements were evaluated among unique sequences as well as among total sequences. Hydrophobicity and amino acid composition of residues 6 and 7 within the TRB CDR3 were used to estimate the potential for self-reactivity. Group comparisons used t tests, Mann-Whitney tests or two-way ANOVA run in Prism software. In TCRdb, the immuneACCESS table is reduced to in-frame sequences with V and J assigned. These tables do not hold every clone; where another copy was compared, an unresolved V gene accounts for under half, and the others remain unexplained. V and J calls and clone size are copied from that table; D and trimming were computed from the DNA. This sample has tens of thousands of clones in its table, and roughly 90% of those were observed once. The ten largest clones add up to approximately 2.4% of the sample.

Input material: conventional CD4+ T cells sorted from blood. The sequence came from a person in their late teens or twenties with CD3G deficiency. This chain joins TRBV7-8 to TRBJ1-5, with the D gene not clear enough to name. The base sequence is TGTGCCAGCAGCTTAGTACAAGATCAGCCCCAGCATTTT. This yields the protein CASSLVQDQPQHF.